Below, 26 T cell receptor beta chains from the same sample are listed, as sequenced in a study of blood T cell repertoires in COVID-19. Data came from immunoSEQ multiplex PCR; TCRdb stores just in-frame clones and leaves some out. The data show fewer than 70,000 clones, with over 75% seen just once and about 2.9% held by the top ten. Material for sequencing was peripheral blood. All receptors derive from a man aged 45-65 years with acute or convalescent COVID-19.

The chain joins TRBV29-1 to TRBJ1-2; D remains ambiguous. This CDR3 spans 11 amino acids. V shed 1 base and J shed 7 bases, with 7 bases lying between them. The germline V gene has CDR1 SQVTM and CDR2 ANQGSEA. The CDR3 region is CSVEGRVGYTF. DNA of the CDR3: TGCAGCGTTGAAGGCCGGGTTGGCTACACCTTC.

The chain employs TRBV5-5 and TRBJ2-2; no reliable D call. CDR1 is SGHKS and CDR2 is YYEKEE in the germline V gene (reference sequence). V lost 4 bases and J lost 5, with 6 bases in between. This CDR3 spans 12 amino acids. CDR3 sequence reads: CASSPVTGELFF. CDR3 bases: TGTGCCAGCAGCCCCGTAACCGGGGAGCTGTTTTTT. The whole variable domain, filled in from reference TRBV5-5 and TRBJ2-2, reads DAGVTQSPTHLIKTRGQQVTLRCSPISGHKSVSWYQQVLGQGPQFIFQYYEKEERGRGNFPDRFSARQFPNYSSELNVNALLLGDSALYLCASSPVTGELFFGEGSRLTVL.

The V call is TRBV18, the J call TRBJ2-7, with 9 bases that match TRBD2. Germline lookup yields CDR1 KGHSH and CDR2 LQKENI. Trimming removed 3 bases from V and 4 bases from J; junction bases left unmatched: 1. The CDR3 spans 13 residues. CDR3 in DNA: TGTGCCAGCTCACCGAGCGGGGGGTACGAGCAGTACTTC. This translates into CASSPSGGYEQYF.

The V and J genes are TRBV5-6 and TRBJ1-1; TRBD1 might be the D (5 bases). V was trimmed by 4 bases and J by 6 bases, leaving 16 bases between them. Germline loops: CDR1 SGHDT, CDR2 YYEEEE. The CDR3 is 14 amino acids. CDR3 nucleotides: TGTGCCAGCAGCCCCGGGGAGGGGCGCCCTGAAGCTTTCTTT. Encoded protein: CASSPGEGRPEAFF. The variable domain in full, with the rest retrieved from reference TRBV5-6 and TRBJ1-1, is DAGVTQSPTHLIKTRGQQVTLRCSPKSGHDTVSWYQQALGQGPQFIFQYYEEEERQRGNFPDRFSGHQFPNYSSELNVNALLLGDSALYLCASSPGEGRPEAFFGQGTRLTVV.

Here the CDR3 DNA reads TGTGCCAGCTCACAATCCGGGACAGGGGCCAACACTGAAGCTTTCTTT. This codes for CASSQSGTGANTEAFF. The chain carries TRBV18 and TRBJ1-1; 10 positions agree with TRBD1. Germline V gene sequence: CDR1 KGHSH, CDR2 LQKENI. Trimming at V came to 4 bases and at J to 2 bases, leaving 7 bases not matched to a gene. This CDR3 comprises 16 residues.

The chain recombines TRBV7-2 with TRBJ2-3; no definite D call. There are 16 residues in the CDR3. Per germline, CDR1 SGHTA and CDR2 FQGNSA. Trimming removed 4 bases at V and 1 base at J, with 15 bases between. The CDR3 protein is CASSSRIRSGTDTQYF. The CDR3 DNA follows: TGTGCCAGCAGCTCTCGGATCAGGTCTGGCACAGATACGCAGTATTTT.

This CDR3 reads CASSNTGVGSYEQYV. In nucleotides, the CDR3 is TGTGCCAGCAGCAACACAGGGGTGGGGTCCTACGAGCAGTACGTC. V and J are TRBV5-6 and TRBJ2-7, with 7 bases fitting TRBD1. The CDR3 runs 15 residues. The J segment lost 1 base and the V segment lost 4 bases, leaving 8 bases of the junction unmatched. Germline-derived CDR1 and CDR2 are SGHDT and YYEEEE.

The CDR3 sequence is CASSEQGYGYTF. CDR3 DNA: TGTGCCAGCAGTGAACAGGGCTATGGCTACACCTTC. This chain connects TRBV6-1 to TRBJ1-2; TRBD1 is a possible D gene (5 bases). V lost 2 bases, J lost 4 bases, and 5 bases lay in between. The CDR3 loop spans 12 amino acids. Germline CDR1 and CDR2: MNHNS and SASEGT.

The rearrangement links TRBV6-6 to TRBJ2-4; 7 bases are a match to TRBD2. Trimming removed 6 bases from V and 7 bases from J; junction bases left unmatched: 12. CDR3 size: 15 residues. Germline CDR1 and CDR2: MNHNY and SVGAGI (reference sequence). The CDR3 loop is CASRSGGTPRNIQYF. As DNA, the CDR3 is TGTGCCAGCAGGTCCGGGGGGACTCCTCGCAACATTCAGTACTTC.

V is TRBV14 and J is TRBJ1-2; 7 bases line up with TRBD1. This CDR3 region has 14 residues. V was pared by 4 bases and J by 2 bases, with 4 bases of the junction left unmatched. CDR1 is SGHDN, CDR2 FVKESK, per germline. The CDR3 bases are TGTGCCAGCAGCCGACAGGGACCGAACTATGGCTACACCTTC. Translating it yields CASSRQGPNYGYTF.

J is TRBJ1-1 and V is TRBV6-5; tentatively, D is TRBD1 (6 bases). CDR1 and CDR2 (germline): MNHEY, SVGAGI. V was cut by 5 bases and J by 1 base, with 14 bases left in between. This CDR3 contains 15 residues. The CDR3 DNA is TGTGCCAGCAGTCCGATGGGACAAGGGAACACTGAAGCTTTCTTT. Protein product: CASSPMGQGNTEAFF.

The rearrangement joins TRBV29-1 to TRBJ2-6; D gene ambiguous. Trimming pared 4 bases from V and 0 bases from J, leaving 7 bases between. The germline V gene has CDR1 SQVTM and CDR2 ANQGSEA. This CDR3 contains 14 residues. The CDR3: CSVGANSGANVLTF. CDR3 in DNA: TGCAGCGTTGGGGCTAACTCTGGGGCCAACGTCCTGACTTTC. Full variable domain (outside the CDR3, taken from reference TRBV29-1 and TRBJ2-6): SAVISQKPSRDICQRGTSLTIQCQVDSQVTMMFWYRQQPGQSLTLIATANQGSEATYESGFVIDKFPISRPNLTFSTLTVSNMSPEDSSIYLCSVGANSGANVLTFGAGSRLTVL.

The chain uses TRBV6-5 and TRBJ1-1; a possible D gene is TRBD1 (6 bases). The CDR3 spans 15 residues. With 2 bases removed from V and 5 bases from J, the gap between germline ends came to 15 bases. Germline loops: CDR1 MNHEY, CDR2 SVGAGI. CDR3 bases: TGTGCCAGCAGTTACGACGGGGGGGCAGGGACTGAAGCTTTCTTT. Protein product: CASSYDGGAGTEAFF.

The CDR3 DNA follows: TGCAGCGTCCGGGGACTAGCGGAGGGGGATGAGCAGTTCTTC. It yields the protein CSVRGLAEGDEQFF. The chain combines TRBV29-1 with TRBJ2-1; 11 positions agree with TRBD2. J was trimmed by 8 bases and V by 6 bases; bases with no gene match: 9. In germline, CDR1 is SQVTM, CDR2 ANQGSEA. The length of the CDR3 is 14 residues.

V gene TRBV12-3 or TRBV12-4 combines with J gene TRBJ2-7, with D tentatively TRBD2 (5 bases). This CDR3 has 12 amino acids. V lost 4 bases and J lost 5, with 9 bases in between. The CDR3 DNA reads TGTGCCAGCAGTTCGGGGTTCGACGAGCAGTACTTC. It translates to CASSSGFDEQYF.

The chain carries TRBV14 and TRBJ1-3, with D possibly being TRBD1 (6 bases). The ends were cut back, 3 bases at V and 3 bases at J, with 15 bases in the middle. Per the germline V gene, CDR1 is SGHDN and CDR2 is FVKESK. The CDR3 sequence is 16 residues long. The CDR3 DNA is TGTGCCAGCAGCCAGGTGGACAGAAGCTTTGGAAACACCATATATTTT. Protein: CASSQVDRSFGNTIYF.

The table lists this clone with a count of one. The chain carries TRBV5-4 and TRBJ2-2; 8 bases match TRBD2. The CDR3 length is 16 residues. The ends lost 4 bases at V and 4 bases at J; junction bases unmatched: 9. Germline assignment: CDR1 SGHNT and CDR2 YYREEE (reference sequence). As DNA, the CDR3 is TGTGCCAGCAGCCTCAGCGGGAGACGTGTCACCGGGGAGCTGTTTTTT. Protein product: CASSLSGRRVTGELFF. Filled out from reference TRBV5-4 and TRBJ2-2, the complete variable domain reads ETGVTQSPTHLIKTRGQQVTLRCSSQSGHNTVSWYQQALGQGPQFIFQYYREEENGRGNFPPRFSGLQFPNYSSELNVNALELDDSALYLCASSLSGRRVTGELFFGEGSRLTVL.

In this sample, this clone turned up once. The rearrangement links TRBV2 to TRBJ1-2; 9 bases match TRBD1. The CDR3 length is 14 residues. Losses at the gene ends were 2 bases for V and 4 bases for J; bases not matched to a gene: 2. CDR1 and CDR2 from the germline V gene are SNHLY and FYNNEI. The CDR3 loop is CASSELQGAYGYTF. CDR3 DNA sequence: TGTGCCAGCAGTGAACTACAGGGGGCCTATGGCTACACCTTC.

This clone is a singleton in its sample. The rearrangement joins TRBV19 to TRBJ2-3; TRBD2 matches 13 bases. With V trimmed by 3 bases and J by 8 bases, 11 bases remained unmatched. The germline V gene encodes CDR1 LNHDA and CDR2 SQIVND (reference sequence). The CDR3 loop spans 17 amino acids. The CDR3 nucleotides read TGTGCCAGTAGTATGGATACCGGACTAGCGGGAGTAGTTACGCAGTATTTT. It is translated as CASSMDTGLAGVVTQYF.

The chain has TRBV2 and TRBJ2-3, with no clear D. Trimming pared 6 bases from V and 11 bases from J, leaving 6 bases between. The germline CDR1 and CDR2 sequences are SNHLY and FYNNEI. The CDR3 contains 9 residues. In DNA, the CDR3 is TGTGCCAGCAGCCCCGGGCAGTATTTT. Translation: CASSPGQYF.

This chain connects TRBV28 to TRBJ2-7; 8 bases fit TRBD2. CDR3 length: 16 residues. Germline CDR1 and CDR2: MDHEN and SYDVKM. After removal of 5 bases from V and 4 bases from J, the junction contained 13 bases not matched to a gene. CDR3 DNA sequence: TGTGCCAGCAGTGTGGGTGGGGGCGGGAGGCTTTACGAGCAGTACTTC. It is translated as CASSVGGGGRLYEQYF.

The chain uses TRBV11-2 and TRBJ1-3; no clear D gene. The CDR3 loop spans 17 amino acids. The V gene lost 5 bases and the J gene lost 0 bases, with 17 bases spanning the gap. The germline CDR1 and CDR2 sequences are SGHAT and FQNNGV. The CDR3 sequence is CASSPPPGLHSGNTIYF. For the CDR3, the DNA is TGTGCCAGCAGCCCCCCCCCTGGCTTACACTCTGGAAACACCATATATTTT.

J is TRBJ2-7 and V is TRBV11-2, with 13 nucleotides matching TRBD2. Unmatched junction bases numbered 2, after V lost 5 bases and J lost 4 bases. Germline loops: CDR1 SGHAT, CDR2 FQNNGV. CDR3 length equals 14 residues. The CDR3 sequence: CASSRLAGGYEQYF. Written as DNA, the CDR3 is TGTGCCAGCAGCCGACTAGCGGGAGGTTACGAGCAGTACTTC.

The chain joins TRBV19 to TRBJ2-5; a possible D gene is TRBD2 (6 bases). V lost 4 bases and J 5 bases, leaving 11 bases between the germline ends. The CDR3 runs to 13 residues. The germline V gene has CDR1 LNHDA and CDR2 SQIVND (reference sequence). DNA of the CDR3: TGTGCCAGTAGTAAGGCTAGCGTGGAGACCCAGTACTTC. It encodes CASSKASVETQYF. The full variable domain, in which reference TRBV19 and TRBJ2-5 provide the parts outside the CDR3, is DGGITQSPKYLFRKEGQNVTLSCEQNLNHDAMYWYRQDPGQGLRLIYYSQIVNDFQKGDIAEGYSVSREKKESFPLTVTSAQKNPTAFYLCASSKASVETQYFGPGTRLLVL.

The genes are TRBV18 and TRBJ1-5; tentative D call: TRBD1 (6 bases). This CDR3 has 13 amino acids. Germline CDR1 is KGHSH and CDR2 is LQKENI. The V end lost 6 bases, the J end lost 4 bases, and 10 bases lay between the germline ends. The CDR3 region has the DNA TGTGCCAGCTCGGCGGACAGAAATCAGCCCCAGCATTTT. Translated, it gives CASSADRNQPQHF. Using reference TRBV18 and TRBJ1-5 for the parts outside the CDR3, the full variable domain is NAGVMQNPRHLVRRRGQEARLRCSPMKGHSHVYWYRQLPEEGLKFMVYLQKENIIDESGMPKERFSAEFPKEGPSILRIQQVVRGDSAAYFCASSADRNQPQHFGDGTRLSIL.

V and J are TRBV18 and TRBJ2-3; TRBD2 aligns across 15 bases. V shed 3 bases and J 1 base; nucleotides not matched to a gene: 8. The length of the CDR3 is 19 residues. Germline CDR1 is KGHSH and CDR2 is LQKENI. In DNA form, the CDR3 reads TGTGCCAGCTCACCTCTGGGACTAGCGGGAGGACGAGGCACAGATACGCAGTATTTT. Its translation is CASSPLGLAGGRGTDTQYF.